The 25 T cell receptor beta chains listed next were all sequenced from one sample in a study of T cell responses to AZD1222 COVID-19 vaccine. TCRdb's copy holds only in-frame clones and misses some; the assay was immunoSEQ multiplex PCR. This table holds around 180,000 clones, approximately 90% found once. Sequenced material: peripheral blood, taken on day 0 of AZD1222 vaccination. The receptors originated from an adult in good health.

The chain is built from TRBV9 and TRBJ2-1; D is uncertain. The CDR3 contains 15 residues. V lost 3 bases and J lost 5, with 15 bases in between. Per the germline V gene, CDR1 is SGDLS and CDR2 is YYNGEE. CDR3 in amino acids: CASSELSGPNNEQFF. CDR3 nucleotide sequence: TGTGCCAGCAGCGAATTATCCGGGCCCAACAATGAGCAGTTCTTC.

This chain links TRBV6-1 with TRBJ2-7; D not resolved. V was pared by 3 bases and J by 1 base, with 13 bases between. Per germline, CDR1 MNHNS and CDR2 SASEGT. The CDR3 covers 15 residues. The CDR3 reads CASSDPPRRSYEQYF. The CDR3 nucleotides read TGTGCCAGCAGTGACCCCCCCCGCCGTTCCTACGAGCAGTACTTC.

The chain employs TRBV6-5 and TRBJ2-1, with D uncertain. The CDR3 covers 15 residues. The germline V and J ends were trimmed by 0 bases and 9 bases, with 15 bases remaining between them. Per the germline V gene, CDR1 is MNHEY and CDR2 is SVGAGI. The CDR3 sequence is CASSYSTSRLGEQFF. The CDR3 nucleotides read TGTGCCAGCAGTTACTCGACGTCCAGGTTGGGTGAGCAGTTCTTC.

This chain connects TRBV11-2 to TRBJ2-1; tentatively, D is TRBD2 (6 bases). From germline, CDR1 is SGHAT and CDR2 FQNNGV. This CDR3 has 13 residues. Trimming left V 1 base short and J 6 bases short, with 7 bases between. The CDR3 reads CASSLAGVNEQFF. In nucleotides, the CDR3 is TGTGCCAGCAGCTTAGCGGGGGTCAATGAGCAGTTCTTC.

CDR3: CASSLARTLGYTF. DNA of the CDR3: TGTGCCAGCAGCTTAGCTAGGACATTAGGCTACACCTTC. The chain recombines TRBV7-8 with TRBJ1-2; a weak D match, TRBD1 (5 bases). CDR3 length equals 13 residues. V was clipped by 0 bases and J by 8 bases, with 10 bases between them. Per the germline V gene, CDR1 is SGHVS and CDR2 is FQNEAQ.

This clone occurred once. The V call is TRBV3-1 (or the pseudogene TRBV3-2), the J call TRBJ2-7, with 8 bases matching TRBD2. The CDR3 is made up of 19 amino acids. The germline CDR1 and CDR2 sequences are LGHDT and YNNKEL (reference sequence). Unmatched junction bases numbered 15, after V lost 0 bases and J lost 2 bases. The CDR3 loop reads CASSQDHSGLAGRTYEQYF. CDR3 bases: TGTGCCAGCAGCCAAGATCATTCGGGTCTAGCGGGTAGGACCTACGAGCAGTACTTC.

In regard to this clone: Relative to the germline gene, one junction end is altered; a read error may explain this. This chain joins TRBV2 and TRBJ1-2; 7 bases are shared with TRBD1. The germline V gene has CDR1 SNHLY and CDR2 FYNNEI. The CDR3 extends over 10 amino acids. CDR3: CAKDRDSTHF. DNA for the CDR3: TGTGCCAAAGACCGGGACAGTACTCACTTC.

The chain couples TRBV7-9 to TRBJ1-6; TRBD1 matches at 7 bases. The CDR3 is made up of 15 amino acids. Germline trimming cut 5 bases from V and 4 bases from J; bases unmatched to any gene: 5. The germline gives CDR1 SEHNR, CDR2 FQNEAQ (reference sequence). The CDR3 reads CASSPRGQYNSPLHF. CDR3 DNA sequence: TGTGCCAGCAGCCCCCGGGGACAGTATAATTCACCCCTCCACTTT.

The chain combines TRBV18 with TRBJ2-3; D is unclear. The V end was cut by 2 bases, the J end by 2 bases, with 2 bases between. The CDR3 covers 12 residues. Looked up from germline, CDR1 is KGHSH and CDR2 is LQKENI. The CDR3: CASSPVTDTQYF. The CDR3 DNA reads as TGTGCCAGCTCACCAGTCACAGATACGCAGTATTTT.

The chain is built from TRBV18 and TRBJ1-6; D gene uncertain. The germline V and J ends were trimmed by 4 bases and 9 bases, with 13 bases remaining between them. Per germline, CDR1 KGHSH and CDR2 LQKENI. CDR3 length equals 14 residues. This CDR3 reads CASSRGVEASPLHF. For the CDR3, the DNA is TGTGCCAGCTCACGTGGGGTTGAGGCTTCACCCCTCCACTTT. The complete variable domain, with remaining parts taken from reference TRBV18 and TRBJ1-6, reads NAGVMQNPRHLVRRRGQEARLRCSPMKGHSHVYWYRQLPEEGLKFMVYLQKENIIDESGMPKERFSAEFPKEGPSILRIQQVVRGDSAAYFCASSRGVEASPLHFGNGTRLTVT.

The CDR3 nucleotides are TGTGCCATCAGTTCAGGGGAAATCTATGGCTACACCTTC. Translation gives CAISSGEIYGYTF. This chain uses TRBV10-3 with TRBJ1-2; possible D gene TRBD1, 6 bases. The CDR3 has 13 residues. Germline loops: CDR1 ENHRY, CDR2 SYGVKD. With 5 bases removed from V and 4 bases from J, the gap between germline ends came to 11 bases.

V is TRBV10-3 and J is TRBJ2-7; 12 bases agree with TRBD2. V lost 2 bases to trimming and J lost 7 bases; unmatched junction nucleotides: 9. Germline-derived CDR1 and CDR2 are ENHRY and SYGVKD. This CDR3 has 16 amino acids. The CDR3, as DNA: TGTGCCATCAGTGAGACTCTAGCGGGAGGGCCGTGGGAGCAGTACTTC. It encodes CAISETLAGGPWEQYF.

In DNA, the CDR3 is TGTGCCTGGGTTAGACAGGGGGCAGTTTGGACCGGGGAGCTGTTTTTT. Translation: CAWVRQGAVWTGELFF. The V call is TRBV30, the J call TRBJ2-2, with 10 positions matching TRBD1. CDR3 length equals 16 residues. CDR1 GTSNPN and CDR2 SVGIG come from the germline V gene (reference sequence). J was trimmed by 5 bases and V by 5 bases; bases with no gene match: 11.

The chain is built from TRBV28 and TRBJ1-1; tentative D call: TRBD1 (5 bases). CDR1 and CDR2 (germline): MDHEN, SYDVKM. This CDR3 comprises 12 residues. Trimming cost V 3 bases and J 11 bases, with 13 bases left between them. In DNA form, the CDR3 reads TGTGCCAGCAGTTTTGAGGTGAAGGGGGCTTTCTTT. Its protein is CASSFEVKGAFF.

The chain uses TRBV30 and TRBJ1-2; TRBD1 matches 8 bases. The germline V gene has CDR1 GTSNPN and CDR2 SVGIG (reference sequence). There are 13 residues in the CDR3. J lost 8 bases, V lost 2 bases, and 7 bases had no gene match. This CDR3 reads CAWSPDRVGGYTF. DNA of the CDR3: TGTGCCTGGAGTCCGGACAGGGTGGGAGGCTACACCTTC. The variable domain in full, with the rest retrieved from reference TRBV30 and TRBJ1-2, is SQTIHQWPATLVQPVGSPLSLECTVEGTSNPNLYWYRQAAGRGLQLLFYSVGIGQISSEVPQNLSASRPQDRQFILSSKKLLLSDSGFYLCAWSPDRVGGYTFGSGTRLTVV.

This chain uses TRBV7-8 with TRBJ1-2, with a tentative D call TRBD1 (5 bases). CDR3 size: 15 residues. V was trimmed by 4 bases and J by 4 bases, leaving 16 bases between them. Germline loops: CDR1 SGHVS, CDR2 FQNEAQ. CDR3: CASSSQGARVYGYTF. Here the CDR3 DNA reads TGTGCCAGCAGCTCGCAGGGCGCCCGCGTCTATGGCTACACCTTC.

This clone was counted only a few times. The CDR3 protein is CASSPVSIYGYTF. DNA of the CDR3: TGTGCCAGCTCACCTGTGTCCATTTATGGCTACACCTTC. The V and J genes are TRBV18 and TRBJ1-2, with no clear D. Germline CDR1 and CDR2: KGHSH and LQKENI. The CDR3 is 13 residues long. The germline V and J ends were trimmed by 3 bases and 5 bases, with 10 bases remaining between them.

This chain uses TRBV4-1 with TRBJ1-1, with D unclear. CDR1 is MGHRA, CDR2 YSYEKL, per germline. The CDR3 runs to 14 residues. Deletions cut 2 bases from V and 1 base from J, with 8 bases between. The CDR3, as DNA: TGCGCCAGCAGCCAAACAGTAGAGAACACTGAAGCTTTCTTT. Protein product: CASSQTVENTEAFF.

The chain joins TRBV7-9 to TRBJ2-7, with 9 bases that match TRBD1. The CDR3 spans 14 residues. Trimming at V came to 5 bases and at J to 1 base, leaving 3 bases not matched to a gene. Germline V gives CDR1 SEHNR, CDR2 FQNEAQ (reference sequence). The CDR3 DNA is TGTGCCAGCAGCCCGACAGGGGGTTCCTACGAGCAGTACTTC. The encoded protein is CASSPTGGSYEQYF.

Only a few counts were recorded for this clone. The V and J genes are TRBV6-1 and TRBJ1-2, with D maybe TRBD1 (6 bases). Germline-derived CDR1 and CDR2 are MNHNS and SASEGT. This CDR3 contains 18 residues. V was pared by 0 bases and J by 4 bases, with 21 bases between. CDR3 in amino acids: CASSEAQGNRGRTYGYTF. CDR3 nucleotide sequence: TGTGCCAGCAGTGAAGCCCAGGGGAACAGAGGGAGAACCTATGGCTACACCTTC.

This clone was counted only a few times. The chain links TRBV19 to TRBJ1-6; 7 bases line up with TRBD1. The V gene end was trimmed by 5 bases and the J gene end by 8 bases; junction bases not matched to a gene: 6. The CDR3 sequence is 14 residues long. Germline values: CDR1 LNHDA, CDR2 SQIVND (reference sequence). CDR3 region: CASSPTQGYSPLHF. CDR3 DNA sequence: TGTGCCAGTAGTCCTACACAGGGGTATTCACCCCTCCACTTT.

The CDR3 DNA sequence: TGTGCCAGCAGCTTGGTGGGGCCTAGCGGGCATTCCTACGAGCAGTACTTC. It is translated as CASSLVGPSGHSYEQYF. V and J are TRBV5-6 and TRBJ2-7; 8 nucleotides line up with TRBD2. CDR1 is SGHDT and CDR2 is YYEEEE in the germline V gene. Trimming cost V 0 bases and J 1 base; bases outside gene matches: 9. There are 17 residues in the CDR3.

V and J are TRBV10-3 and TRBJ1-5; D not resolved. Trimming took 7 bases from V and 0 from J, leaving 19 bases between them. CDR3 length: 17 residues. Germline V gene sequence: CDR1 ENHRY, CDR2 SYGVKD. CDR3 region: CAINSLSPGDSNQPQHF. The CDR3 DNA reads TGTGCCATCAACAGCCTCTCCCCCGGGGATAGCAATCAGCCCCAGCATTTT.

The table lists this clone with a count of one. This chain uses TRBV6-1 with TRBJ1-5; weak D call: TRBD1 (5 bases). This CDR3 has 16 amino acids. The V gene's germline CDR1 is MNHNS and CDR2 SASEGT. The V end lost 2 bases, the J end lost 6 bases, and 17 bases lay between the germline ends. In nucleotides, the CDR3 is TGTGCCAGCAGTGAATGGAGGAGGCAGGGAAGTCAGCCCCAGCATTTT. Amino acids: CASSEWRRQGSQPQHF.

The CDR3, as DNA: TGTGCCAGCAGTTACGGGAGATTAGGACAGCTGAAGACCCAGTACTTC. Its protein product is CASSYGRLGQLKTQYF. The chain carries TRBV6-5 and TRBJ2-5, with D perhaps matching TRBD1 (6 bases). V lost 2 bases to trimming and J lost 6 bases, with 19 bases between them. CDR3 size: 16 residues. Germline-derived CDR1 and CDR2 are MNHEY and SVGAGI.